This record concerns one T cell receptor (beta chain) sequence. From germline, CDR1 is MDHEN and CDR2 SYDVKM. CDR3 length: 16 residues. V was shortened by 5 bases and J by 8 bases, with 24 bases between the two germline ends. The entry originates in a study of preoperative IRX-2 immunotherapy in early breast cancer. Only in-frame clones appear in the TCRdb table, and some are missing; sequencing was by immunoSEQ multiplex PCR. The data show more than 10,000 clones, with around 90% seen just once and approximately 31% held by the top ten. Treatment denoted: preoperative locoregional IRX-2 cytokine immunotherapy.

This specimen was taken from a patient treated with IRX-2 immunotherapy. The receptor was isolated from a human donor with breast cancer. This chain joins TRBV28 and TRBJ1-2, with D perhaps TRBD1 (6 bases). The CDR3 DNA follows: TGTGCCAGCAGTCCCCCCCGTAGGTTGGGGGCTCGGGGCTACACCTTC. This codes for CASSPPRRLGARGYTF.